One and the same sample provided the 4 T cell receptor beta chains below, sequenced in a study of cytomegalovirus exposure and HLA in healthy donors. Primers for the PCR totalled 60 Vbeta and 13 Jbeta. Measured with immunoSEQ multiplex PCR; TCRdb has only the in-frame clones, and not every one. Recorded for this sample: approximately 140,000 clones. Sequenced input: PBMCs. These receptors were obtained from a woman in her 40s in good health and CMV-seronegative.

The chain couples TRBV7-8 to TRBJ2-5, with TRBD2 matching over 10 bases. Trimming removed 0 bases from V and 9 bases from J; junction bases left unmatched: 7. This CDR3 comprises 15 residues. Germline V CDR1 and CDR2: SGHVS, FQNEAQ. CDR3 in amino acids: CASSLALSGGSAQYF. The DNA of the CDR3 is TGTGCCAGCAGCTTAGCACTTAGCGGGGGGTCGGCCCAGTACTTC.

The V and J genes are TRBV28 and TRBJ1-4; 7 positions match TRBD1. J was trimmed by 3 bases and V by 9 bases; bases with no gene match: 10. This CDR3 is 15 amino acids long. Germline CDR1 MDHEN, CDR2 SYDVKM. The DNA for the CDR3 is TGTGCCAGTTCTCTCCCAGGGGGAGCTAATGAAAAACTGTTTTTT. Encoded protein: CASSLPGGANEKLFF.

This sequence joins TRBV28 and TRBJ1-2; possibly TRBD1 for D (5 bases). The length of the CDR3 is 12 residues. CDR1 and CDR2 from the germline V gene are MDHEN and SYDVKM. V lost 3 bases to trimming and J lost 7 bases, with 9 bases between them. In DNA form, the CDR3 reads TGTGCCAGCAGTTTGTCAGGGTTTGGCTACACCTTC. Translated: CASSLSGFGYTF.

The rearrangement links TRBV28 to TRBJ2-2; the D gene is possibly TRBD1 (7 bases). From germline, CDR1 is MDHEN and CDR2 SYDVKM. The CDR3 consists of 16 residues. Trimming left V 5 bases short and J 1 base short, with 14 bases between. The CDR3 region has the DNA TGTGCCAGCAGTGGGGAGGACAGGTTGAACACCGGGGAGCTGTTTTTT. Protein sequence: CASSGEDRLNTGELFF. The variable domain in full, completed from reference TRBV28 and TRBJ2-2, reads DVKVTQSSRYLVKRTGEKVFLECVQDMDHENMFWYRQDPGLGLRLIYFSYDVKMKEKGDIPEGYSVSREKKERFSLILESASTNQTSMYLCASSGEDRLNTGELFFGEGSRLTVL.